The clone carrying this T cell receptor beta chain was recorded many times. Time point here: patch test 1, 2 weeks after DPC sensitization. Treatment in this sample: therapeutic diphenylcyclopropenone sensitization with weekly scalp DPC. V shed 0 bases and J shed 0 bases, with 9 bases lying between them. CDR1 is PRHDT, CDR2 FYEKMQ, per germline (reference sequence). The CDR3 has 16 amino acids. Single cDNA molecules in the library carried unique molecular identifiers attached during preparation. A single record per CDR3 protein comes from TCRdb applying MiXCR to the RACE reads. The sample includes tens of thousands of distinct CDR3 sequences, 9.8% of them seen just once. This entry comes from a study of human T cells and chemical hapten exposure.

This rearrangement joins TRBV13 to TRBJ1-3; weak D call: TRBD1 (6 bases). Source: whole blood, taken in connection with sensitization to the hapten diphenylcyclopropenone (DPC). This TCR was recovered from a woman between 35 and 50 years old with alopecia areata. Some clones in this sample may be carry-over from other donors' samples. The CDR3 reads CASSLGRQASGNTIYF. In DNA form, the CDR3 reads TGTGCCAGCAGCTTAGGTAGACAGGCCTCTGGAAACACCATATATTTT.